The clone carrying this TCR beta chain was observed a few times. Its antigen remains unidentified. This sample was taken from a study of T cell repertoires in cytomegalovirus infection. On the study more broadly: HLA-B-restricted CMV epitopes that are well studied were used alongside recently identified HLA-C-restricted ones. A matching HLA type, together with CMV infection, was signaled by public TCR beta signatures. Study outcomes and limitations: Cumulated frequencies of public TCR beta families served to identify carriers of CMV plus the relevant HLA. What dominated the ex vivo response were HLA-C-restricted CMV-specific TCR beta clonotypes.

Trimming left V 1 base short and J 4 bases short, with 18 bases between. The CDR3 is 17 residues long. Germline V gene sequence: CDR1 MNHEY, CDR2 SVGAGI. One entry per CDR3 protein results from TCRdb running MiXCR on the reads. The profile shows approximately 1,000,000 distinct CDR3 sequences, approximately 31% of them singletons. The receptor was isolated from a human donor in good health (CMV status not recorded). Some clones in this sample may be carry-over from other donors' samples. V usage is TRBV6-5 and J usage is TRBJ2-3, with D perhaps TRBD1 or TRBD2 (5 bases each). Sequencing was performed on cultured CD8+ T cells from PBMCs, taken from culture after CMV antigen stimulation. DNA of the CDR3: TGTGCCAGCAGTTACTTCAGAGGGGCGCTGGAGGCAGATACGCAGTATTTT. Protein: CASSYFRGALEADTQYF.